This TCR beta chain is drawn from a study of control samples from healthy donors and cancer patients. The table came from immunoSEQ multiplex PCR; TCRdb's copy has only in-frame clones and leaves some out. There are some 100,000 clones in the sample; 86% occur only once, and around 1.3% lies in the top ten. The germline CDR1 and CDR2 sequences are WSHSY and SAAADI. V lost 11 bases, J lost 6 bases, and 28 bases lay in between. The CDR3 spans 16 residues. The chain couples TRBV10-2 to TRBJ1-2; TRBD1 might be the D (5 bases). Material for sequencing was blood. The clonotype comes from a woman between 45 and 60 years old in good health. The CDR3: CAAGALQGSFFDGYTF. Written as DNA, the CDR3 is TGCGCCGCGGGCGCCTTGCAGGGAAGTTTTTTCGATGGCTACACCTTC.